This T cell receptor beta chain was captured in a study of control samples from healthy donors and cancer patients. Method: immunoSEQ multiplex PCR; TCRdb's copy keeps in-frame clones and lacks some. The table for this sample gives approximately 190,000 clones. V was shortened by 1 base and J by 3 bases, with 8 bases between the two germline ends. This CDR3 has 13 residues. Per the germline V gene, CDR1 is SQVTM and CDR2 is ANQGSEA. The sample taken for sequencing was blood. The origin of this receptor is a woman in her 30s in good health. This chain uses TRBV29-1 with TRBJ2-3, with D perhaps TRBD1 or TRBD2 (5 bases each). The CDR3: CSVEGGFTDTQYF. In DNA, the CDR3 is TGCAGCGTTGAAGGGGGGTTTACAGATACGCAGTATTTT.